This TCR beta chain came from a study of Ad26.COV2.S vaccination and SARS-CoV-2 variants. As for the study in general: Dosing was one shot or two shots 56 days apart.

The repertoire was sequenced with immunoSEQ multiplex PCR; TCRdb's copy has only in-frame clones and lacks some. Of some 340,000 clones in the sample, around four fifths were seen once. Treatment: 19 received Ad26.COV2.S at low or high dose, single or two shots; several received placebo; per-sample allocation not given. The samples were gathered on day 63 after the first injection of vaccine or placebo. An Ad26 vector was used to express Wuhan-strain SARS-CoV-2 spike as the vaccine. Deletions cut 5 bases from V and 6 bases from J, with 7 bases between. Germline CDR1 is MNHNS and CDR2 is SASEGT. This CDR3 is built from 11 residues. In the case of this clone: Its antigen is unknown.

Notes on the study in general: Vaccinated and placebo-treated recipients had similar non-spike TCR breadth. The study found higher spike-specific TCR breadth in vaccine than placebo recipients.

The sequence was collected from a person between 18 and 65 years old who received the Ad26.COV2.S COVID-19 vaccine or a placebo. The specimen comprised peripheral blood, sampled in a trial of Ad26.COV2.S vaccine versus placebo. The rearrangement joins TRBV6-1 to TRBJ1-2, with D uncertain. The CDR3 spells CASSSRHGYTF. The CDR3 DNA is TGTGCCAGCAGTTCCCGACATGGCTACACCTTC.